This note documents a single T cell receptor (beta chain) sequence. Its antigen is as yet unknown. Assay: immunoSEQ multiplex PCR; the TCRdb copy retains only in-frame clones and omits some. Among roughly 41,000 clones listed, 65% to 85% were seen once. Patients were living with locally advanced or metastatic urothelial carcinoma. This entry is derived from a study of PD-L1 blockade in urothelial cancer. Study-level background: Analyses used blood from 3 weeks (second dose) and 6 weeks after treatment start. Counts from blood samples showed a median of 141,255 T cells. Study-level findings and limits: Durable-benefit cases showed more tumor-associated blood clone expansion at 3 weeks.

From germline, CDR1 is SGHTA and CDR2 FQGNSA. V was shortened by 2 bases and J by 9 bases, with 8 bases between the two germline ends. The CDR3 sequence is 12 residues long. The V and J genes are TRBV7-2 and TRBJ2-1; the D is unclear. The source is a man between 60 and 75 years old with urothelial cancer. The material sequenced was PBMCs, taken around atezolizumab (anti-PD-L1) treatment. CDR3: CASSLNRFEQFF. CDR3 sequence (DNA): TGTGCCAGCAGCTTAAATCGTTTTGAGCAGTTCTTC.